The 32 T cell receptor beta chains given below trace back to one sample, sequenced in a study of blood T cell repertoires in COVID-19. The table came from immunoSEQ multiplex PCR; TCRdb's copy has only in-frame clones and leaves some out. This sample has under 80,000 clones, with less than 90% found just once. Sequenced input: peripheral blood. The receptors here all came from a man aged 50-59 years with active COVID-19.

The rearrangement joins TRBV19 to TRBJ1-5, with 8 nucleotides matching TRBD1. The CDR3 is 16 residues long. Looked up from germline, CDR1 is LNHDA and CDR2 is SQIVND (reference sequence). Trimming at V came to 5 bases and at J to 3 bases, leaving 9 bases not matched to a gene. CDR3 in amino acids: CASSGYRDRYNQPQHF. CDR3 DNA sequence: TGTGCCAGTAGTGGATACCGGGACAGGTACAATCAGCCCCAGCATTTT.

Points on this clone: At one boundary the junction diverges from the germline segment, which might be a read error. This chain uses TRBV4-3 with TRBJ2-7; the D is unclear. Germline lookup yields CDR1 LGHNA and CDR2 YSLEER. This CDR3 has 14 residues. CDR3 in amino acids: CASSPRQGPYKQYF. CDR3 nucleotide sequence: TGCGCCAGCAGCCCAAGACAAGGCCCCTACAAGCAGTACTTC.

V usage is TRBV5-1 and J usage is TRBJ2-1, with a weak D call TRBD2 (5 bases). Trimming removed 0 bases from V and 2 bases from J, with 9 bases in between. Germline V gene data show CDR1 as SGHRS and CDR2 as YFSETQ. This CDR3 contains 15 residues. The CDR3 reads CASSLGGFTYNEQFF. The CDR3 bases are TGCGCCAGCAGCTTGGGAGGGTTCACCTACAATGAGCAGTTCTTC.

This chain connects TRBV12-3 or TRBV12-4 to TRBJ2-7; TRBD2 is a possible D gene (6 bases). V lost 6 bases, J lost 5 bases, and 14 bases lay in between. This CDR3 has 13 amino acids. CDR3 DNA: TGTGCCAGCAGCACCGGGGGTTATGACGAGCAGTACTTC. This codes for CASSTGGYDEQYF.

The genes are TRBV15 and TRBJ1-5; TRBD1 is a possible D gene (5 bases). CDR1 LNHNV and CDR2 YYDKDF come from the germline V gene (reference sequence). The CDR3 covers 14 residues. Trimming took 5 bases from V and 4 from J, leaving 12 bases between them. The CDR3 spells CATSPDRNNQPQHF. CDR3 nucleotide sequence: TGTGCCACCAGCCCTGACAGAAATAATCAGCCCCAGCATTTT. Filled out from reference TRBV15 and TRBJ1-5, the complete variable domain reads DAMVIQNPRYQVTQFGKPVTLSCSQTLNHNVMYWYQQKSSQAPKLLFHYYDKDFNNEADTPDNFQSRRPNTSFCFLDIRSPGLGDTAMYLCATSPDRNNQPQHFGDGTRLSIL.

Here the CDR3 DNA reads TGCGCCAGCAGCTTGGGTTCCGGGACTAACTATGGCTACACCTTC. Translated: CASSLGSGTNYGYTF. This rearrangement joins TRBV5-1 to TRBJ1-2; D not resolved. Trimming removed 0 bases from V and 0 bases from J, with 9 bases in between. This CDR3 is 15 amino acids long. Germline CDR1 SGHRS, CDR2 YFSETQ.

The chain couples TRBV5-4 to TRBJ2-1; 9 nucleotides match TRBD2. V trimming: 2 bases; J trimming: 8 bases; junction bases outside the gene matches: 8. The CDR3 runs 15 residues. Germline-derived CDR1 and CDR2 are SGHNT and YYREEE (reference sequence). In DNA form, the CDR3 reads TGTGCCAGCAGCTTTTGGGCGGGGGGGAGTGATGAGCAGTTCTTC. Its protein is CASSFWAGGSDEQFF.

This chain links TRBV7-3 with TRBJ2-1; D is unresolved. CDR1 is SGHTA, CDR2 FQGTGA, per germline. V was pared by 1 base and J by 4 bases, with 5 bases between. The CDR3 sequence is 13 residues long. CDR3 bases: TGTGCCAGCAGCTTAAGTCAATACAATGAGCAGTTCTTC. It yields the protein CASSLSQYNEQFF. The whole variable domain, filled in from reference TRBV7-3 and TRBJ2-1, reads GAGVSQTPSNKVTEKGKYVELRCDPISGHTALYWYRQSLGQGPEFLIYFQGTGAADDSGLPNDRFFAVRPEGSVSTLKIQRTERGDSAVYLCASSLSQYNEQFFGPGTRLTVL.

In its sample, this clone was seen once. In nucleotides, the CDR3 is TGCGCCAGCAGCTTGGGGGGTAGCGGGAGCTCCTACGAGCAGTACTTC. This sequence encodes CASSLGGSGSSYEQYF. The chain uses TRBV5-1 and TRBJ2-7; TRBD2 matches at 9 bases. V dropped 0 bases and J dropped 0; count of bases not matched to a gene: 4. The germline CDR1 and CDR2 sequences are SGHRS and YFSETQ. The CDR3 is 16 residues long.

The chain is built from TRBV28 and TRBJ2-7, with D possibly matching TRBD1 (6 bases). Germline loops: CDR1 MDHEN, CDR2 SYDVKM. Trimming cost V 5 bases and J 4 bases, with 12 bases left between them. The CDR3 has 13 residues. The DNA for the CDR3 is TGTGCCAGCAGTAGGACAGAGGGGTACGAGCAGTACTTC. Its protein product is CASSRTEGYEQYF.

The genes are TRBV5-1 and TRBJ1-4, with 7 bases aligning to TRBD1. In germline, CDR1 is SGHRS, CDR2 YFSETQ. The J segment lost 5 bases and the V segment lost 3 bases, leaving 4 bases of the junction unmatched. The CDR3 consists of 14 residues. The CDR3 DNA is TGCGCCAGCAGCTCGGGACAGCAAAATGAAAAACTGTTTTTT. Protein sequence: CASSSGQQNEKLFF.

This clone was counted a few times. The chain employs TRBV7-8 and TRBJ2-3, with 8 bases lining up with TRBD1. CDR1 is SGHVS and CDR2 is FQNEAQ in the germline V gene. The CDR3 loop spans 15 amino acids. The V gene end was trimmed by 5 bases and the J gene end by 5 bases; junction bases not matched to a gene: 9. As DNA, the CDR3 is TGTGCCAGCAGCCGAGACGGACAGGGTGGAGATACGCAGTATTTT. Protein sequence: CASSRDGQGGDTQYF.

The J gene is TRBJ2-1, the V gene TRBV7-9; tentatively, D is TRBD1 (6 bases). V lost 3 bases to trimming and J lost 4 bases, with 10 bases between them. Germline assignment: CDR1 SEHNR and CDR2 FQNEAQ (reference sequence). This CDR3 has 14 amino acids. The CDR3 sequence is CASSFSDRYNEQFF. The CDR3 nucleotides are TGTGCCAGCAGCTTCTCGGACAGATACAATGAGCAGTTCTTC. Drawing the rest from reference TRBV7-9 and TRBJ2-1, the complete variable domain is DTGVSQNPRHKITKRGQNVTFRCDPISEHNRLYWYRQTLGQGPEFLTYFQNEAQLEKSRLLSDRFSAERPKGSFSTLEIQRTEQGDSAMYLCASSFSDRYNEQFFGPGTRLTVL.

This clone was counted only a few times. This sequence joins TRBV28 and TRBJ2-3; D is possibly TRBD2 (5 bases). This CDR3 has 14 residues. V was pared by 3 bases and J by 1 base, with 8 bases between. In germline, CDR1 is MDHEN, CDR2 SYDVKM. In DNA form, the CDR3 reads TGTGCCAGCAGTTTCCTAGCTGGCACAGATACGCAGTATTTT. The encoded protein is CASSFLAGTDTQYF.

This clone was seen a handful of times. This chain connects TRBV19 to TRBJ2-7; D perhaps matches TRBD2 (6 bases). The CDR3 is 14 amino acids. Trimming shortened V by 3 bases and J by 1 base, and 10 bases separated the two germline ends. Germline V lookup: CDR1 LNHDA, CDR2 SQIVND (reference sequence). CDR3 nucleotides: TGTGCCAGTAGTATTTCGGGAGAATCCTACGAGCAGTACTTC. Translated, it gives CASSISGESYEQYF. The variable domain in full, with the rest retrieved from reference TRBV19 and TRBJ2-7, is DGGITQSPKYLFRKEGQNVTLSCEQNLNHDAMYWYRQDPGQGLRLIYYSQIVNDFQKGDIAEGYSVSREKKESFPLTVTSAQKNPTAFYLCASSISGESYEQYFGPGTRLTVT.

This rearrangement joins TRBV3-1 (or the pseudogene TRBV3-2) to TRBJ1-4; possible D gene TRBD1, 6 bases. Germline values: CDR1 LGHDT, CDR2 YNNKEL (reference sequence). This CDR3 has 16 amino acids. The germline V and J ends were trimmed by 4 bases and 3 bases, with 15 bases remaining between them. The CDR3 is CASSLYKWTANEKLFF. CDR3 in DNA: TGTGCCAGCAGCCTCTACAAGTGGACAGCTAATGAAAAACTGTTTTTT.

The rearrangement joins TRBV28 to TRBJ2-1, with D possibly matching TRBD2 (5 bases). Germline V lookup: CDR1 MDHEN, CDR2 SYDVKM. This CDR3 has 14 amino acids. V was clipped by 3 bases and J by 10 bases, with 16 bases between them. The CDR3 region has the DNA TGTGCCAGCAGTTTCTGGGTACGGGATTCGGAGCAGTTCTTC. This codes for CASSFWVRDSEQFF.

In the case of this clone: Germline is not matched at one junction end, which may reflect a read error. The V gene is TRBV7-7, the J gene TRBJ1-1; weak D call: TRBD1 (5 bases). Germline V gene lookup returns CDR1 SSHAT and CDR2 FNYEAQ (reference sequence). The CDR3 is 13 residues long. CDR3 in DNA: TGTGCTAGCAGCTTAGAAGTAGGGGCGGAGGCTTTCTTT. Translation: CASSLEVGAEAFF.

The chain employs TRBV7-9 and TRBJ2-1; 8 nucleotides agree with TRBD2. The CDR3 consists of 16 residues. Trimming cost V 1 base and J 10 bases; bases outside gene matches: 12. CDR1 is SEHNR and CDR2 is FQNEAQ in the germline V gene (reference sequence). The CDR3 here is CASSLVGPGGSGEQFF. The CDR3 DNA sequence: TGTGCCAGCAGCTTAGTCGGTCCGGGGGGGAGCGGCGAGCAGTTCTTC.

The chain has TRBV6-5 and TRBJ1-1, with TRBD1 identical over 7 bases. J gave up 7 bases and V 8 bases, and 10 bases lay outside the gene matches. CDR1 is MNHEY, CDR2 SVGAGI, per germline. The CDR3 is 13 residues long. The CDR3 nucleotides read TGTGCCAGCCACAGGGGCAGGGGCGTTGAAGCTTTCTTT. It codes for CASHRGRGVEAFF.

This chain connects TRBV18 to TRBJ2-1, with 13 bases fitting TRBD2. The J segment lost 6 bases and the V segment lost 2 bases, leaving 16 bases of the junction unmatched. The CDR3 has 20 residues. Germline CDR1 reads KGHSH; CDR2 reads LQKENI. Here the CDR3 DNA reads TGTGCCAGCTCACCAACGCCGATAACAACTAGCGGGGGGGCCATCAATGAGCAGTTCTTC. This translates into CASSPTPITTSGGAINEQFF.

CDR3 nucleotides: TGTGCCAGCAGACCCGGGACAGTTAATGAAAAACTGTTTTTT. Protein product: CASRPGTVNEKLFF. This chain links TRBV6-5 with TRBJ1-4, with 7 positions matching TRBD1. This CDR3 has 14 amino acids. The trim removed 6 bases at V and 4 bases at J, leaving 5 bases unmatched. Per germline, CDR1 MNHEY and CDR2 SVGAGI.

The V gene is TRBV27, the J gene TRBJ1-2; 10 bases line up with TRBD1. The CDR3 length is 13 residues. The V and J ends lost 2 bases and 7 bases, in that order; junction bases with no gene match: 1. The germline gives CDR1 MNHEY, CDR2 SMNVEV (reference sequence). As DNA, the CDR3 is TGTGCCAGCAGTTTACGGACAGGGGGTGGCTACACCTTC. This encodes CASSLRTGGGYTF.

The CDR3 loop is CASSSGQPNQPQHF. CDR3 nucleotides: TGTGCCAGCAGCTCCGGACAGCCTAATCAGCCCCAGCATTTT. The chain uses TRBV7-2 and TRBJ1-5, with D maybe TRBD1 (6 bases). The CDR3 totals 14 residues. The germline gives CDR1 SGHTA, CDR2 FQGNSA. V gave up 4 bases and J gave up 4 bases, with 11 bases separating them.

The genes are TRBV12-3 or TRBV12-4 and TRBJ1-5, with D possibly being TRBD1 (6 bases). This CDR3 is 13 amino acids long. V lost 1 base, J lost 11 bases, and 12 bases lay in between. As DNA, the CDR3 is TGTGCCAGCAGTTTAGGGGGGCCTACGGCCCAGCATTTT. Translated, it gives CASSLGGPTAQHF.

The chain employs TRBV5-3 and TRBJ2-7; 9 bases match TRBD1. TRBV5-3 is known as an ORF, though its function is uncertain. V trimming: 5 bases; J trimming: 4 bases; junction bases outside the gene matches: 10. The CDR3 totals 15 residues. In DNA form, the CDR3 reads TGTGCCAGAAGGAATGGGGACAGGGTTGGGTACGAGCAGTACTTC. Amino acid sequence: CARRNGDRVGYEQYF.

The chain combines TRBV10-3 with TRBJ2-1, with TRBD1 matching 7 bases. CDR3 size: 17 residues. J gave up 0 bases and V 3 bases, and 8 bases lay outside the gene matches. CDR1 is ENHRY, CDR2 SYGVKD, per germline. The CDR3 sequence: CAISEVGSGGSYNEQFF. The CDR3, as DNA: TGTGCCATCAGTGAAGTGGGATCAGGGGGCTCCTACAATGAGCAGTTCTTC.

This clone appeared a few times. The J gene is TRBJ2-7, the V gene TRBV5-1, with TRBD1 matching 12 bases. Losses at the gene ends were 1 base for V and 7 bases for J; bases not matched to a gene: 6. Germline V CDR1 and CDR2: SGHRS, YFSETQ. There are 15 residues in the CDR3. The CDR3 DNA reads TGCGCCAGCAGCTTGCAGGGACAGGGGGCGTATGAGCAGTACTTC. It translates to CASSLQGQGAYEQYF.

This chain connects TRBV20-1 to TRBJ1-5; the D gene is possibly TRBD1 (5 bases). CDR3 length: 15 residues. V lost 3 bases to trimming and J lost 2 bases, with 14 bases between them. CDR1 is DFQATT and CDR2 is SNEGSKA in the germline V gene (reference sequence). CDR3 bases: TGCAGTGCTAGTACTGGGACTAGAGGCAATCAGCCCCAGCATTTT. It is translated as CSASTGTRGNQPQHF.

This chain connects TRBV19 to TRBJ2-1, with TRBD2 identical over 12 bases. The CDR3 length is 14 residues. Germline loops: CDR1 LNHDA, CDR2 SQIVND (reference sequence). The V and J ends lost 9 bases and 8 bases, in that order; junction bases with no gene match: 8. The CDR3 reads CASRLAGVGDEQFF. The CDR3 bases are TGTGCCAGCCGACTAGCGGGAGTTGGCGATGAGCAGTTCTTC.

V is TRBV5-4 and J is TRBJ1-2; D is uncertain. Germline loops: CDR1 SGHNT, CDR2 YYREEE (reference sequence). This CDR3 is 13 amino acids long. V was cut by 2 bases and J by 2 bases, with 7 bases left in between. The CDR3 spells CASSFTENYGYTF. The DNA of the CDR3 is TGTGCCAGCAGCTTTACAGAAAACTATGGCTACACCTTC.

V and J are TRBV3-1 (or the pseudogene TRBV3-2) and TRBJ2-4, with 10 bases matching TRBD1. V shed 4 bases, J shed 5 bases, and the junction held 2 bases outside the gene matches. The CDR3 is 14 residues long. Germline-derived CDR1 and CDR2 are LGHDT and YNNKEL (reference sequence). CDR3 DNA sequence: TGTGCCAGCAGCCGGACAGGGGGAGAAAACATTCAGTACTTC. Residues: CASSRTGGENIQYF.